The clone carrying this T cell receptor (beta chain) has more than one count but fewer than ten. This entry is derived from a study of cytotoxic CD8 clonotypes in ibrutinib-treated CLL. Here immunoSEQ multiplex PCR was the method, and the copy in TCRdb shows in-frame clones only, minus some. The data hold roughly 300,000 clones, with 65% to 85% observed a single time. The receptor comes from a human donor with chronic lymphocytic leukemia. This material consisted of PBMCs, taken at disease progression, from a patient treated with ibrutinib.

The DNA of the CDR3 is TGTGCCAGCAGTTTGGGCGGGAGGCTGGAGGTCCCCTACAATGAGCAGTTCTTC. This sequence encodes CASSLGGRLEVPYNEQFF. The J gene is TRBJ2-1, the V gene TRBV28, with 8 nucleotides matching TRBD2. The CDR3 is 18 amino acids. V lost 3 bases and J lost 2; bases outside the gene matches: 12. Germline CDR1 and CDR2: MDHEN and SYDVKM.